What follows are 28 T cell receptor beta chains derived from one specimen sequenced in a study of technical replicates of blood from a few donors. The assay was immunoSEQ multiplex PCR, and TCRdb's table has in-frame clones only and misses some. The sample contains about 75,000 clones, 80% to 95% of which appear only once. The specimen sequenced was T cells isolated from PBMCs. The receptors derive from a human donor in good health.

V gene TRBV9 combines with J gene TRBJ1-1; no firm D call. The CDR3 has 13 amino acids. The V gene lost 3 bases and the J gene lost 1 base, with 7 bases spanning the gap. Germline assignment: CDR1 SGDLS and CDR2 YYNGEE. In DNA form, the CDR3 reads TGTGCCAGCAGCGCTCGGGGGAACACTGAAGCTTTCTTT. As protein: CASSARGNTEAFF.

The chain links TRBV30 to TRBJ2-1; unclear D gene. Germline loops: CDR1 GTSNPN, CDR2 SVGIG (reference sequence). The CDR3 totals 14 residues. V was cut by 4 bases and J by 0 bases, with 10 bases left in between. The CDR3 protein is CAWKSLSSYNEQFF. The CDR3 DNA reads as TGTGCCTGGAAAAGTCTTAGCTCCTACAATGAGCAGTTCTTC.

The chain links TRBV7-9 to TRBJ2-7, with D perhaps matching TRBD2 (7 bases). Trimming cost V 5 bases and J 2 bases, with 19 bases left between them. The germline gives CDR1 SEHNR, CDR2 FQNEAQ (reference sequence). The CDR3 is 16 residues long. CDR3 loop: CASSTSGRQGTYEQYF. The CDR3 region has the DNA TGTGCCAGCAGCACATCCGGGAGGCAGGGGACCTACGAGCAGTACTTC.

The rearrangement joins TRBV11-2 to TRBJ1-2; D perhaps matches TRBD1 (6 bases). The CDR3 consists of 14 residues. Germline CDR1 and CDR2: SGHAT and FQNNGV. V was clipped by 0 bases and J by 5 bases, with 10 bases between them. The CDR3 spells CASSLEGAFYGYTF. The CDR3 DNA sequence: TGTGCCAGCAGCTTAGAGGGGGCGTTTTATGGCTACACCTTC.

The V call is TRBV5-1, the J call TRBJ2-5, with 12 bases aligning to TRBD2. Looked up from germline, CDR1 is SGHRS and CDR2 is YFSETQ. This CDR3 region has 15 residues. V trimming: 5 bases; J trimming: 3 bases; junction bases outside the gene matches: 5. CDR3 residues: CASRGWTSGKETQYF. In DNA form, the CDR3 reads TGCGCCAGCAGGGGATGGACTAGCGGGAAAGAGACCCAGTACTTC.

The chain is built from TRBV18 and TRBJ1-3; TRBD1 is a possible D gene (5 bases). Trimming stripped 5 bases from V and 0 bases from J, with 11 bases between. CDR1 is KGHSH and CDR2 is LQKENI in the germline V gene. This CDR3 comprises 15 residues. The CDR3 region is CASSSGTSSGNTIYF. CDR3 coding DNA: TGTGCCAGCTCATCAGGGACTTCCTCTGGAAACACCATATATTTT.

The chain couples TRBV4-1 to TRBJ1-5, with D tentatively TRBD1 (5 bases). Deletions cut 1 base from V and 7 bases from J, with 8 bases between. Germline V gene lookup returns CDR1 MGHRA and CDR2 YSYEKL. The CDR3 consists of 13 residues. For the CDR3, the DNA is TGCGCCAGCAGCCAAGGGGGGGTACAGCCCCAGCATTTT. It codes for CASSQGGVQPQHF.

The chain links TRBV2 to TRBJ2-1; D uncertain. Trimming took off 3 bases at V and 5 bases at J, with 8 bases between the two ends. The CDR3 consists of 13 residues. Looked up from germline, CDR1 is SNHLY and CDR2 is FYNNEI. The CDR3 sequence is CASSEVGDNEQFF. Here the CDR3 DNA reads TGTGCCAGCAGTGAGGTCGGAGACAATGAGCAGTTCTTC.

The V and J genes are TRBV29-1 and TRBJ1-5; D might be TRBD1 (6 bases). The CDR3 consists of 14 residues. With 1 base removed from V and 7 bases from J, the gap between germline ends came to 14 bases. The germline gives CDR1 SQVTM, CDR2 ANQGSEA. The DNA for the CDR3 is TGCAGCGTTGAAGTGGTGGGGGCTGGACAGCCCCAGCATTTT. Translation: CSVEVVGAGQPQHF.

The chain uses TRBV6-1 and TRBJ2-1; 9 nucleotides agree with TRBD2. The CDR3 length is 13 residues. V was pared by 10 bases and J by 3 bases, with 4 bases of the junction left unmatched. The germline CDR1 and CDR2 sequences are MNHNS and SASEGT. The CDR3 bases are TGTGCCAACTTAGCGGGAGACTACAATGAGCAGTTCTTC. It specifies CANLAGDYNEQFF.

The rearrangement joins TRBV6-6 to TRBJ1-5; 8 positions match TRBD1. The ends lost 6 bases at V and 1 base at J; junction bases unmatched: 5. Germline V gene sequence: CDR1 MNHNY, CDR2 SVGAGI (reference sequence). The CDR3 has 15 residues. As DNA, the CDR3 is TGTGCCAGCAGCTTTCGGACAGGGAGCAATCAGCCCCAGCATTTT. It is translated as CASSFRTGSNQPQHF.

The chain joins TRBV4-1 to TRBJ2-7; 7 bases are a match to TRBD1. The CDR3 has 15 residues. Germline CDR1 is MGHRA and CDR2 is YSYEKL. After removal of 4 bases from V and 3 bases from J, the junction contained 9 bases not matched to a gene. The CDR3 nucleotides read TGCGCCAGCAGCCCCGCCGGGACAGAGATCTACGAGCAGTACTTC. This sequence encodes CASSPAGTEIYEQYF.

The V call is TRBV11-2, the J call TRBJ2-7, with 14 positions matching TRBD2. This CDR3 is built from 18 residues. Germline V gene sequence: CDR1 SGHAT, CDR2 FQNNGV. The J segment lost 5 bases and the V segment lost 5 bases, leaving 14 bases of the junction unmatched. The CDR3 sequence: CASSNPGTSGSFAHEQYF. CDR3 bases: TGTGCCAGCAGCAATCCCGGGACTAGCGGGAGTTTTGCTCACGAGCAGTACTTC.

The gene calls are TRBV4-2 and TRBJ2-1; D may be TRBD1 (5 bases). Trimming left V 4 bases short and J 4 bases short, with 8 bases between. This CDR3 has 13 residues. Germline CDR1 LGHNA, CDR2 YNFKEQ. The CDR3 nucleotides read TGTGCCAGCAGCCTACAGGAGTACAATGAGCAGTTCTTC. It is translated as CASSLQEYNEQFF.

V is TRBV7-3 and J is TRBJ2-1, with 10 bases fitting TRBD2. This CDR3 spans 16 amino acids. V was pared by 4 bases and J by 7 bases, with 10 bases of the junction left unmatched. The germline V gene encodes CDR1 SGHTA and CDR2 FQGTGA. CDR3 sequence (DNA): TGTGCCAGCAGCTGGCGACTAGCGGGCGTTGGGAATGAGCAGTTCTTC. This sequence encodes CASSWRLAGVGNEQFF.

The J gene is TRBJ2-1, the V gene TRBV28; 8 bases line up with TRBD2. The CDR3 extends over 15 amino acids. CDR1 is MDHEN, CDR2 SYDVKM, per germline. V trimming: 2 bases; J trimming: 4 bases; junction bases outside the gene matches: 4. Here the CDR3 reads CASSLEREWYNEQFF. The CDR3 nucleotides read TGTGCCAGCAGTTTAGAGCGGGAGTGGTACAATGAGCAGTTCTTC.

A few counts support this clone. The V call is TRBV18, the J call TRBJ2-7; 13 bases are a match to TRBD2. The CDR3 length is 16 residues. Germline V gene data show CDR1 as KGHSH and CDR2 as LQKENI. With V trimmed by 4 bases and J by 2 bases, 5 bases remained unmatched. CDR3 amino acids: CASSLFTSGRAYEQYF. DNA for the CDR3: TGTGCCAGCTCACTTTTTACTAGCGGGAGGGCCTACGAGCAGTACTTC.

V and J are TRBV4-3 and TRBJ2-3, with TRBD2 matching 12 bases. The CDR3 is made up of 17 amino acids. Trimming cost V 4 bases and J 3 bases; bases outside gene matches: 8. In germline, CDR1 is LGHNA, CDR2 YSLEER. The CDR3 region is CASSPSGTSGRTDTQYF. The CDR3 DNA follows: TGCGCCAGCAGCCCATCCGGCACTAGCGGGAGGACAGATACGCAGTATTTT.

This clone was seen a few times. The V gene is TRBV4-1, the J gene TRBJ1-1; TRBD1 agrees at 9 bases. The CDR3 has 15 amino acids. CDR1 is MGHRA and CDR2 is YSYEKL in the germline V gene. The junction had 7 bases not matched to a gene; V was cut back by 3 bases and J by 5 bases. The CDR3 DNA reads TGCGCCAGCAGCCAGGGACAGGGTTGGGTGACTGAAGCTTTCTTT. Translated: CASSQGQGWVTEAFF.

Only one count was recorded for this clone. This chain joins TRBV6-5 and TRBJ2-7; 7 bases map to TRBD1. With 4 bases clipped from V and 3 bases from J, the junction kept 0 bases outside the gene matches. The CDR3 has 12 amino acids. The germline gives CDR1 MNHEY, CDR2 SVGAGI. DNA for the CDR3: TGTGCCAGCAGTTCAGGGGGCTACGAGCAGTACTTC. The encoded protein is CASSSGGYEQYF.

The rearrangement joins TRBV10-2 to TRBJ1-1; D is possibly TRBD1 (5 bases). The V end lost 0 bases, the J end lost 1 base, and 12 bases lay between the germline ends. The CDR3 length is 16 residues. CDR1 is WSHSY and CDR2 is SAAADI in the germline V gene. CDR3 in DNA: TGCGCCAGCAGTGAGTCCACAGGCCCAGGGAACACTGAAGCTTTCTTT. Translation gives CASSESTGPGNTEAFF.

This chain uses TRBV6-5 with TRBJ2-7; maybe TRBD1 (6 bases). This CDR3 region has 16 residues. V was cut by 0 bases and J by 0 bases, with 12 bases left in between. Germline values: CDR1 MNHEY, CDR2 SVGAGI. Here the CDR3 reads CASSYSRGHRSYEQYF. In DNA, the CDR3 is TGTGCCAGCAGTTACTCGAGGGGACACCGCTCCTACGAGCAGTACTTC.

The chain has TRBV6-5 and TRBJ1-4, with D perhaps TRBD1 (6 bases). Looked up from germline, CDR1 is MNHEY and CDR2 is SVGAGI. The CDR3 is made up of 15 amino acids. Between the trimmed V and J ends, which lost 6 bases and 2 bases, there was a span of 13 bases. The CDR3 loop is CASRARGSTNEKLFF. CDR3 nucleotides: TGTGCCAGCAGGGCCAGGGGTTCCACTAATGAAAAACTGTTTTTT.

The rearrangement joins TRBV4-2 to TRBJ2-7; 7 bases align to TRBD2. The J segment lost 2 bases and the V segment lost 2 bases, leaving 9 bases of the junction unmatched. From germline, CDR1 is LGHNA and CDR2 YNFKEQ. The CDR3 totals 16 residues. The CDR3 coding sequence is TGTGCCAGCAGCCAACCACCGGGAGGCCTCCCCTACGAGCAGTACTTC. Protein: CASSQPPGGLPYEQYF.

CDR3 amino acids: CASSYLAGGSHYEQYF. CDR3 sequence (DNA): TGTGCCAGCAGCTACCTAGCGGGAGGGAGTCACTACGAGCAGTACTTC. The rearrangement uses TRBV7-9 and TRBJ2-7; 12 bases line up with TRBD2. J was trimmed by 3 bases and V by 4 bases; bases with no gene match: 7. Germline V lookup: CDR1 SEHNR, CDR2 FQNEAQ (reference sequence). This CDR3 region has 16 residues. The full variable domain, its missing parts supplied by reference TRBV7-9 and TRBJ2-7, is DTGVSQNPRHKITKRGQNVTFRCDPISEHNRLYWYRQTLGQGPEFLTYFQNEAQLEKSRLLSDRFSAERPKGSFSTLEIQRTEQGDSAMYLCASSYLAGGSHYEQYFGPGTRLTVT.

The chain combines TRBV28 with TRBJ1-2; unclear D gene. Germline V gene sequence: CDR1 MDHEN, CDR2 SYDVKM. This CDR3 contains 14 residues. The V end was cut by 1 base, the J end by 4 bases, with 10 bases between. The CDR3 is CASSLLAAFYGYTF. CDR3 coding DNA: TGTGCCAGCAGTTTATTGGCAGCGTTCTATGGCTACACCTTC.

This clone was picked up one time. The chain recombines TRBV21-1 with TRBJ2-3; whether TRBD2, the table's D call, matches the DNA was not checked. TRBV21-1 is a pseudogene. The CDR3 spans 14 residues. The CDR3 sequence is CASVRPAGTDTQYF. CDR3 bases: TGTGCCAGCGTTCGGCCTGCGGGCACAGATACGCAGTATTTT.

The chain combines TRBV27 with TRBJ2-2; 14 bases agree with TRBD2. The CDR3 extends over 18 amino acids. Looked up from germline, CDR1 is MNHEY and CDR2 is SMNVEV (reference sequence). V shed 5 bases and J 5 bases; nucleotides not matched to a gene: 10. This CDR3 reads CASSPSGLAGVRTGELFF. Written as DNA, the CDR3 is TGTGCCAGCAGTCCGTCGGGACTAGCGGGAGTTCGGACCGGGGAGCTGTTTTTT.